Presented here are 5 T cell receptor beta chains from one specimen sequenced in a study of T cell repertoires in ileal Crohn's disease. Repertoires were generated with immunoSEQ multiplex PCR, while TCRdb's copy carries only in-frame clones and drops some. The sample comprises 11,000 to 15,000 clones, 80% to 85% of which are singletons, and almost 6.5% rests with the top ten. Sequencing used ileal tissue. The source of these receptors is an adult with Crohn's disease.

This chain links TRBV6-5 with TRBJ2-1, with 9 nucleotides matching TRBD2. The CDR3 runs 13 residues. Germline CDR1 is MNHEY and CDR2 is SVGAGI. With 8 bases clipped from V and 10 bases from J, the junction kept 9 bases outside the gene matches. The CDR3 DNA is TGTGCCAGCTCCCGGGCCAGCGGGAGGGAGCAGTTCTTC. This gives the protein CASSRASGREQFF.

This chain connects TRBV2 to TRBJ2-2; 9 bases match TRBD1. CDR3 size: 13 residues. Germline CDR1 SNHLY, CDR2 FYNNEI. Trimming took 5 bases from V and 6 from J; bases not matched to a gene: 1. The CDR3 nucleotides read TGTGCCAGCAGTCGACAGGGGGCCGGGGAGCTGTTTTTT. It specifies CASSRQGAGELFF.

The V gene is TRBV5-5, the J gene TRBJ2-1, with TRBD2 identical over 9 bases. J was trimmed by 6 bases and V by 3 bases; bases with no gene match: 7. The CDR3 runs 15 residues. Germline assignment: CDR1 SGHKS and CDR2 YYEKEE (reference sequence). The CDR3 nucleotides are TGTGCCAGCAGCTGGCGGGAGGGGGGCATCAATGAGCAGTTCTTC. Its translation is CASSWREGGINEQFF.

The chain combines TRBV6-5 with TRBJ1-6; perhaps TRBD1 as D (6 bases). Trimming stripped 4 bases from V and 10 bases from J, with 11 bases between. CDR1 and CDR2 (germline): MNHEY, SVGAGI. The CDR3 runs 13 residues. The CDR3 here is CASSFNRDSPLHF. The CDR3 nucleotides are TGTGCCAGCAGTTTTAACAGGGACTCACCCCTCCACTTT.

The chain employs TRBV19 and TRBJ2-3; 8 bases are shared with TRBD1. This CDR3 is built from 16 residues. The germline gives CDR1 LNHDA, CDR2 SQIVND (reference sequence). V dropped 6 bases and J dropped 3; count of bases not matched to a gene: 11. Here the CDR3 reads CASRSLGRGQTDTQYF. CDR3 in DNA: TGTGCCAGTAGGTCGTTGGGCAGGGGGCAAACAGATACGCAGTATTTT.